The following is a T cell receptor beta chain sequence with its context. Its target is not known. MiXCR, applied by TCRdb to the RACE reads, yields one record per CDR3 protein. The table shows roughly 120,000 distinct CDR3 sequences, with 9.2% occurring only once. This sample is drawn from a study of human T cells and chemical hapten exposure. Study-wide background: Patients, chiefly female, had alopecia areata, totalis or universalis.

Findings and caveats of the study: In the PT1 data, expanded TCR counts showed a positive correlation with patch test score.

This sample's time point: patch test 2, 6 weeks after DPC sensitization. This sample's treatment: therapeutic diphenylcyclopropenone sensitization with weekly scalp DPC. Alopecia patients, 18 to 70 years old and DPC-suitable, served as donors. Germline V gene lookup returns CDR1 SGDLS and CDR2 YYNGEE. V lost 3 bases and J lost 10, with 20 bases in between. This CDR3 spans 16 amino acids. The V call is TRBV9, the J call TRBJ1-6, with a possible D match to TRBD1 (5 bases). This TCR derives from a woman between 40 and 55 years old with alopecia areata. Some clones in this sample may be carry-over from other donors' samples. This specimen was whole blood, taken in connection with sensitization to the hapten diphenylcyclopropenone (DPC). CDR3 nucleotides: TGTGCCAGCAGCGCATCGACAGAGAGGGTCGGATCACCCCTCCACTTT. Its translation is CASSASTERVGSPLHF. The whole variable domain, remainder taken from reference TRBV9 and TRBJ1-6, is DSGVTQTPKHLITATGQRVTLRCSPRSGDLSVYWYQQSLDQGLQFLIQYYNGEERAKGNILERFSAQQFPDLHSELNLSSLELGDSALYFCASSASTERVGSPLHFGNGTRLTVT.